This TCR beta chain stems from a study of beta chain features in type 1 diabetes. As for this clone: Its target is not known.

It was via CD45RO/CCR7/CD25/CD127/CD95/CD27 that CD4+ naive, central memory, regulatory and stem cell-like memory cells were sorted. Trimming removed 4 bases from V and 3 bases from J; junction bases left unmatched: 3. Germline loops: CDR1 SEHNR, CDR2 FQNEAQ (reference sequence). CDR3 size: 14 residues. All of the isolated RNA was reverse transcribed, so expressed TCRB transcripts were sequenced. An average of about 1.01 million reads was obtained from stem cell-like memory T cell samples. Using immunoSEQ multiplex PCR, the repertoire was profiled, and TCRdb retains in-frame clones only, with some absent. This sample has around 53,000 clones, with just under 65% found just once. Study-level findings and limits: TCRB CDR3 length was moderately but significantly reduced in all four CD4+ subsets of Type 1 diabetes patients. There was no resolution here of whether HLA type influences TCRB rearrangement. The naive, central memory and Treg TCRB repertoires showed an apparent similarity that was greater among patients than among healthy donors.

This sequence was found in a woman younger than 45 with type 1 diabetes. The rearrangement uses TRBV7-9 and TRBJ2-7; 10 bases line up with TRBD2. Input material: stem cell memory CD4+ T cells from blood. The DNA for the CDR3 is TGTGCCAGCAGCTCGAGCGGGAGGGGCTACGAGCAGTACTTC. This encodes CASSSSGRGYEQYF. The full variable domain, rest sourced from reference TRBV7-9 and TRBJ2-7, is DTGVSQNPRHKITKRGQNVTFRCDPISEHNRLYWYRQTLGQGPEFLTYFQNEAQLEKSRLLSDRFSAERPKGSFSTLEIQRTEQGDSAMYLCASSSSGRGYEQYFGPGTRLTVT.